Shown below are 23 T cell receptor beta chains from a single sample sequenced in a study of T cell responses to AZD1222 COVID-19 vaccine. The protocol was immunoSEQ multiplex PCR, while the TCRdb copy is restricted to in-frame clones and leaves out a portion. The table shows roughly 120,000 clones, with 70% to 90% occurring only once. The sample consisted of peripheral blood, taken on day 0 of AZD1222 vaccination. These receptors came from an adult in good health.

This sequence joins TRBV11-1 and TRBJ2-6; either TRBD1 or TRBD2 may supply D (6 bases each). Germline V gives CDR1 SGHAT, CDR2 FQDESV (reference sequence). The V end was cut by 5 bases, the J end by 7 bases, with 18 bases between. This CDR3 is 16 amino acids long. As DNA, the CDR3 is TGTGCCAGCAGCCTGGGGGCGGGATCTCAAGCCAACGTCCTGACTTTC. Translating it yields CASSLGAGSQANVLTF.

This rearrangement joins TRBV6-5 to TRBJ2-7, with 7 bases identical to TRBD1. From germline, CDR1 is MNHEY and CDR2 SVGAGI. Unmatched junction bases numbered 9, after V lost 4 bases and J lost 6 bases. The CDR3 length is 14 residues. The CDR3 is CASSSKTGPREQYF. The CDR3, as DNA: TGTGCCAGCAGTTCCAAGACAGGGCCTCGCGAGCAGTACTTC.

This clone was seen once. The chain has TRBV14 and TRBJ1-1; no firm D call. This CDR3 spans 13 amino acids. Per germline, CDR1 SGHDN and CDR2 FVKESK. Deletions cut 6 bases from V and 0 bases from J, with 8 bases between. CDR3 in DNA: TGTGCCAGCAGTTCCAGCTTGAACACTGAAGCTTTCTTT. Its translation: CASSSSLNTEAFF.

The chain joins TRBV7-9 to TRBJ2-7; D assignment may be TRBD1 or TRBD2 (5 bases each). Germline CDR1 SEHNR, CDR2 FQNEAQ (reference sequence). The CDR3 length is 12 residues. Between the trimmed V and J ends, which lost 8 bases and 3 bases, there was a span of 11 bases. The CDR3 reads CASGGRGYEQYF. The DNA for the CDR3 is TGTGCCAGCGGGGGTCGGGGCTACGAGCAGTACTTC. The full variable domain, rest sourced from reference TRBV7-9 and TRBJ2-7, is DTGVSQNPRHKITKRGQNVTFRCDPISEHNRLYWYRQTLGQGPEFLTYFQNEAQLEKSRLLSDRFSAERPKGSFSTLEIQRTEQGDSAMYLCASGGRGYEQYFGPGTRLTVT.

The chain couples TRBV7-9 to TRBJ1-1; D is ambiguous. The germline V gene encodes CDR1 SEHNR and CDR2 FQNEAQ (reference sequence). The CDR3 extends over 10 amino acids. Between the trimmed V and J ends, which lost 1 base and 7 bases, there was a span of 1 base. The CDR3 nucleotides read TGTGCCAGCAGCTTAGATGAAGCTTTCTTT. Amino acids: CASSLDEAFF.

The chain joins TRBV7-7 to TRBJ2-1, with 10 bases matching TRBD2. The CDR3 contains 15 residues. Germline values: CDR1 SSHAT, CDR2 FNYEAQ (reference sequence). V was clipped by 5 bases and J by 9 bases; unmatched bases: 10. CDR3: CASSPTSGGAREQFF. CDR3 nucleotides: TGTGCCAGCAGCCCCACCAGCGGGGGGGCCCGTGAGCAGTTCTTC.

This sequence joins TRBV6-6 and TRBJ2-1; TRBD2 matches 8 bases. The germline CDR1 and CDR2 sequences are MNHNY and SVGAGI (reference sequence). Trimming at V came to 2 bases and at J to 2 bases, leaving 5 bases not matched to a gene. CDR3 length equals 16 residues. CDR3 nucleotides: TGTGCCAGCAGTTACCGCAGCGGGAGAACCTACAATGAGCAGTTCTTC. Translating gives CASSYRSGRTYNEQFF.

The rearrangement joins TRBV7-2 to TRBJ1-5; 9 bases match TRBD1. Germline V gene data show CDR1 as SGHTA and CDR2 as FQGNSA. V was clipped by 5 bases and J by 11 bases; unmatched bases: 7. CDR3 length equals 13 residues. For the CDR3, the DNA is TGTGCCAGCAGCGCCGGGACAGGGCCCGCCCAGCATTTT. It is translated as CASSAGTGPAQHF.

V and J are TRBV3-1 (or the pseudogene TRBV3-2) and TRBJ1-5; D remains unclear. Germline CDR1 is LGHDT and CDR2 is YNNKEL (reference sequence). The CDR3 has 13 residues. V lost 0 bases and J 7 bases, leaving 7 bases between the germline ends. Here the CDR3 reads CASSQDARQPQHF. Written as DNA, the CDR3 is TGTGCCAGCAGCCAAGATGCGCGGCAGCCCCAGCATTTT.

The genes are TRBV2 and TRBJ1-5; 10 positions match TRBD1. CDR1 is SNHLY and CDR2 is FYNNEI in the germline V gene. The CDR3 loop spans 15 amino acids. After removal of 2 bases from V and 4 bases from J, the junction contained 2 bases not matched to a gene. The CDR3 reads CASSERGQGNQPQHF. CDR3 in DNA: TGTGCCAGCAGTGAAAGGGGACAGGGGAATCAGCCCCAGCATTTT. The full variable domain, rest sourced from reference TRBV2 and TRBJ1-5, is EPEVTQTPSHQVTQMGQEVILRCVPISNHLYFYWYRQILGQKVEFLVSFYNNEISEKSEIFDDQFSVERPDGSNFTLKIRSTKLEDSAMYFCASSERGQGNQPQHFGDGTRLSIL.

This chain uses TRBV5-1 with TRBJ1-1; 9 bases match TRBD1. This CDR3 has 14 residues. Germline trimming cut 7 bases from V and 5 bases from J; bases unmatched to any gene: 9. Germline CDR1 SGHRS, CDR2 YFSETQ. The CDR3 here is CASGTGTGYTEAFF. The CDR3 DNA reads as TGCGCCAGCGGTACCGGGACAGGGTATACTGAAGCTTTCTTT.

The chain has TRBV19 and TRBJ2-7, with 10 bases matching TRBD1. With 5 bases clipped from V and 2 bases from J, the junction kept 0 bases outside the gene matches. The V gene's germline CDR1 is LNHDA and CDR2 SQIVND (reference sequence). CDR3 length: 13 residues. CDR3 sequence reads: CASSDRGPYEQYF. The CDR3 region has the DNA TGTGCCAGTAGTGACAGGGGGCCCTACGAGCAGTACTTC.

This clone was recorded a few times. The rearrangement links TRBV6-2 or TRBV6-3 to TRBJ2-1; D is ambiguous. Trimming left V 5 bases short and J 2 bases short, with 1 base between. The length of the CDR3 is 11 residues. Germline V CDR1 and CDR2: MNHEY, SVGEGT. Written as DNA, the CDR3 is TGTGCCAGCAGTCCCTACAATGAGCAGTTCTTC. It codes for CASSPYNEQFF.

A single count supports this clone. V is TRBV11-3 and J is TRBJ2-1, with a possible D match to TRBD1 (6 bases). This CDR3 has 17 residues. Trimming left V 1 base short and J 0 bases short, with 13 bases between. Germline-derived CDR1 and CDR2 are SGHNT and YENEEA. DNA for the CDR3: TGTGCCAGCAGCTTAGGGCAGGGGTCTAACTCCTACAATGAGCAGTTCTTC. As protein: CASSLGQGSNSYNEQFF.

The gene calls are TRBV5-1 and TRBJ1-1; TRBD1 aligns across 9 bases. After removal of 3 bases from V and 11 bases from J, the junction contained 8 bases not matched to a gene. This CDR3 comprises 13 residues. Germline CDR1 is SGHRS and CDR2 is YFSETQ. The CDR3, as DNA: TGCGCCAGCAGCTCGGGACAGGGTCTTGACGCTTTCTTT. As protein: CASSSGQGLDAFF. The variable domain in full, with the rest retrieved from reference TRBV5-1 and TRBJ1-1, is KAGVTQTPRYLIKTRGQQVTLSCSPISGHRSVSWYQQTPGQGLQFLFEYFSETQRNKGNFPGRFSGRQFSNSRSEMNVSTLELGDSALYLCASSSGQGLDAFFGQGTRLTVV.

The gene calls are TRBV29-1 and TRBJ1-6; perhaps TRBD1 as D (6 bases). The germline V gene encodes CDR1 SQVTM and CDR2 ANQGSEA. The CDR3 sequence is 16 residues long. Trimming took off 8 bases at V and 5 bases at J, with 22 bases between the two ends. The CDR3 loop is CSPKGGSRFDNSPLHF. CDR3 in DNA: TGCAGCCCCAAGGGGGGCAGTCGATTTGATAATTCACCCCTCCACTTT. Complete variable domain (other parts from reference TRBV29-1 and TRBJ1-6): SAVISQKPSRDICQRGTSLTIQCQVDSQVTMMFWYRQQPGQSLTLIATANQGSEATYESGFVIDKFPISRPNLTFSTLTVSNMSPEDSSIYLCSPKGGSRFDNSPLHFGNGTRLTVT.

This chain joins TRBV19 and TRBJ2-6; a possible D gene is TRBD1 (6 bases). CDR3 length equals 15 residues. CDR1 is LNHDA, CDR2 SQIVND, per germline (reference sequence). With 1 base removed from V and 7 bases from J, the gap between germline ends came to 11 bases. CDR3 amino acids: CASSIGGRIANVLTF. The CDR3 DNA reads as TGTGCCAGTAGTATAGGGGGGCGTATAGCCAACGTCCTGACTTTC.

The chain employs TRBV30 and TRBJ2-7, with D hard to call. The CDR3 spans 10 residues. Trimming stripped 5 bases from V and 3 bases from J, with 5 bases between. Germline V gene sequence: CDR1 GTSNPN, CDR2 SVGIG (reference sequence). CDR3 in amino acids: CAWGIYEQYF. The CDR3 DNA is TGTGCCTGGGGGATCTACGAGCAGTACTTC.

The CDR3 reads CASTLGGEISYEQYF. The CDR3 bases are TGTGCCAGCACTCTCGGCGGGGAGATCTCCTACGAGCAGTACTTC. The chain is built from TRBV11-2 and TRBJ2-7; D possibly corresponds to TRBD2 (6 bases). Trimming took off 7 bases at V and 0 bases at J, with 16 bases between the two ends. CDR3 size: 15 residues. CDR1 is SGHAT, CDR2 FQNNGV, per germline.

The CDR3 region has the DNA TGTGCCAGCAGCTCAAACAGGGGTCTGAACACTGAAGCTTTCTTT. Amino acids: CASSSNRGLNTEAFF. The chain is built from TRBV5-6 and TRBJ1-1; 7 bases line up with TRBD1. This CDR3 has 15 residues. Trimming cost V 3 bases and J 0 bases; bases outside gene matches: 5. CDR1 SGHDT and CDR2 YYEEEE come from the germline V gene.

The chain couples TRBV7-8 to TRBJ1-4; tentatively, D is TRBD1 (6 bases). The CDR3 is 14 residues long. V was trimmed by 1 base and J by 6 bases, leaving 9 bases between them. Per the germline V gene, CDR1 is SGHVS and CDR2 is FQNEAQ. CDR3 nucleotide sequence: TGTGCCAGCAGCTTAGGACAGGTCTATGAAAAACTGTTTTTT. It is translated as CASSLGQVYEKLFF.

The chain carries TRBV11-2 and TRBJ2-5; 11 positions match TRBD2. V trimming: 2 bases; J trimming: 5 bases; junction bases outside the gene matches: 7. CDR1 and CDR2 from the germline V gene are SGHAT and FQNNGV. The CDR3 totals 16 residues. The CDR3 coding sequence is TGTGCCAGCAGCTTAAATAGCGGGGGGGCTTTTGAGACCCAGTACTTC. Translating gives CASSLNSGGAFETQYF.

The chain employs TRBV4-1 and TRBJ2-6, with 11 positions matching TRBD1. Germline-derived CDR1 and CDR2 are MGHRA and YSYEKL. The CDR3 spans 15 residues. With 4 bases clipped from V and 6 bases from J, the junction kept 2 bases outside the gene matches. CDR3 amino acids: CASSPGQGAANVLTF. The CDR3 nucleotides are TGCGCCAGCAGCCCCGGACAGGGGGCGGCCAACGTCCTGACTTTC.